Presented here are 27 T cell receptor beta chains from one specimen sequenced in a study of PD-L1 blockade in urothelial cancer. Documented time point: peripheral blood 6 weeks after treatment start. The protocol was immunoSEQ multiplex PCR, while the TCRdb copy is restricted to in-frame clones and leaves out a portion. This repertoire shows around 69,000 clones, approximately 90% found once; its top ten account for about 0.94%. The sequencing used PBMCs, collected around atezolizumab (anti-PD-L1) treatment. These receptors were collected from a woman older than 75 with urothelial cancer.

This clone appeared a single time. The chain is built from TRBV19 and TRBJ2-1; TRBD2 aligns across 14 bases. The V and J ends lost 7 bases and 2 bases, in that order; junction bases with no gene match: 10. There are 18 residues in the CDR3. CDR1 is LNHDA, CDR2 SQIVND, per germline (reference sequence). CDR3 nucleotide sequence: TGTGCCAGTACCCCGAGGGGGACTAGCGGGAGAACCTACAATGAGCAGTTCTTC. Translation gives CASTPRGTSGRTYNEQFF.

This clone was detected once. The chain employs TRBV4-1 and TRBJ2-2, with 7 bases that match TRBD2. This CDR3 spans 14 amino acids. Unmatched junction bases numbered 1, after V lost 0 bases and J lost 6 bases. Germline V lookup: CDR1 MGHRA, CDR2 YSYEKL. The CDR3 loop reads CASSQEGGAGELFF. The CDR3, as DNA: TGCGCCAGCAGCCAAGAGGGGGGGGCCGGGGAGCTGTTTTTT.

The chain links TRBV7-8 to TRBJ2-5; D might be TRBD2 (5 bases). Trimming removed 0 bases at V and 5 bases at J, with 10 bases between. Germline V CDR1 and CDR2: SGHVS, FQNEAQ. The CDR3 has 14 residues. DNA for the CDR3: TGTGCCAGCAGCTTAGCGGGAGAGAGGGAGACCCAGTACTTC. It is translated as CASSLAGERETQYF. The whole variable domain, filled in from reference TRBV7-8 and TRBJ2-5, reads GAGVSQSPRYKVAKRGQDVALRCDPISGHVSLFWYQQALGQGPEFLTYFQNEAQLDKSGLPSDRFFAERPEGSVSTLKIQRTQQEDSAVYLCASSLAGERETQYFGPGTRLLVL.

The chain uses TRBV7-2 and TRBJ1-5; the D is unclear. CDR1 and CDR2 (germline): SGHTA, FQGNSA. Trimming stripped 7 bases from V and 0 bases from J, with 16 bases between. CDR3 size: 16 residues. CDR3 in DNA: TGTGCCAGCACCCAGGATGGGCGTGCTAGCAATCAGCCCCAGCATTTT. This sequence encodes CASTQDGRASNQPQHF.

The rearrangement links TRBV25-1 to TRBJ1-1; tentatively, D is TRBD1 (6 bases). V lost 6 bases and J lost 1, with 12 bases in between. CDR1 is MGHDK and CDR2 is SYGVNS in the germline V gene. The CDR3 totals 14 residues. The CDR3 region has the DNA TGTGCCAGCAGCCACAGGGACCCGAACACTGAAGCTTTCTTT. Translated: CASSHRDPNTEAFF. Supplemented by reference TRBV25-1 and TRBJ1-1, the full variable domain reads EADIYQTPRYLVIGTGKKITLECSQTMGHDKMYWYQQDPGMELHLIHYSYGVNSTEKGDLSSESTVSRIRTEHFPLTLESARPSHTSQYLCASSHRDPNTEAFFGQGTRLTVV.

V is TRBV28 and J is TRBJ1-2; TRBD1 might be the D (6 bases). Germline assignment: CDR1 MDHEN and CDR2 SYDVKM. The V gene lost 4 bases and the J gene lost 0 bases, with 9 bases spanning the gap. This CDR3 comprises 14 residues. Written as DNA, the CDR3 is TGTGCCAGCAGTTCCGGACAGTCTAACTATGGCTACACCTTC. It encodes CASSSGQSNYGYTF.

The J gene is TRBJ2-7, the V gene TRBV6-1; a weak D match, TRBD1 (5 bases). The length of the CDR3 is 13 residues. Trimming cost V 6 bases and J 2 bases, with 11 bases left between them. CDR1 and CDR2 from the germline V gene are MNHNS and SASEGT. Here the CDR3 reads CASRMDTAYEQYF. The CDR3 DNA reads as TGTGCCAGCAGGATGGACACAGCCTACGAGCAGTACTTC.

The J gene is TRBJ1-2, the V gene TRBV18; D is unclear. Per the germline V gene, CDR1 is KGHSH and CDR2 is LQKENI. Trimming left V 2 bases short and J 3 bases short, with 7 bases between. The CDR3 spans 13 residues. CDR3 nucleotides: TGTGCCAGCTCACCAGGTACGGACTATGGCTACACCTTC. Protein product: CASSPGTDYGYTF.

V usage is TRBV5-1 and J usage is TRBJ2-1, with D perhaps TRBD1 (6 bases). The CDR3 covers 15 residues. In germline, CDR1 is SGHRS, CDR2 YFSETQ. V lost 0 bases, J lost 7 bases, and 14 bases lay in between. The DNA of the CDR3 is TGCGCCAGCAGCTTGGGGCAGGGGTTTAGGAATGAGCAGTTCTTC. Residues: CASSLGQGFRNEQFF.

This clone has at least ten counts. The CDR3 DNA reads TGTGCCAGCAGTCAAACAGGACAGGGCTACGAGCAGTACTTC. This sequence encodes CASSQTGQGYEQYF. The rearrangement joins TRBV28 to TRBJ2-7; 8 positions match TRBD1. Germline CDR1 and CDR2: MDHEN and SYDVKM. This CDR3 spans 14 amino acids. The J segment lost 3 bases and the V segment lost 5 bases, leaving 6 bases of the junction unmatched.

This sequence joins TRBV6-5 and TRBJ1-1, with D unresolved. Trimming shortened V by 3 bases and J by 1 base, and 9 bases separated the two germline ends. Germline CDR1 MNHEY, CDR2 SVGAGI. The CDR3 spans 14 residues. The chain's CDR3 is CASSYVQTNTEAFF. The CDR3 DNA reads as TGTGCCAGCAGTTATGTACAGACGAACACTGAAGCTTTCTTT.

The chain recombines TRBV19 with TRBJ1-4; weak D call: TRBD1 (6 bases). Deletions cut 8 bases from V and 5 bases from J, with 15 bases between. CDR1 and CDR2 from the germline V gene are LNHDA and SQIVND (reference sequence). The CDR3 is 14 amino acids. DNA for the CDR3: TGTGCCAGTTTGGGCGTTGGACAGAATGAAAAACTGTTTTTT. Its protein product is CASLGVGQNEKLFF.

The J gene is TRBJ2-7, the V gene TRBV18; TRBD1 might be the D (7 bases). CDR3 size: 14 residues. Germline CDR1 and CDR2: KGHSH and LQKENI. The V gene lost 4 bases and the J gene lost 6 bases, with 16 bases spanning the gap. The CDR3 is CASSQSRGVSEQYF. CDR3 nucleotide sequence: TGTGCCAGCTCACAATCCAGGGGGGTAAGCGAGCAGTACTTC.

The rearrangement links TRBV11-2 to TRBJ2-5; D is unresolved. V lost 1 base and J lost 1, with 7 bases in between. There are 14 residues in the CDR3. Germline V gives CDR1 SGHAT, CDR2 FQNNGV. The CDR3 is CASSLAASQETQYF. The CDR3, as DNA: TGTGCCAGCAGCTTAGCCGCCAGCCAAGAGACCCAGTACTTC.

This clone was detected once. V is TRBV19 and J is TRBJ2-7; tentative D call: TRBD2 (6 bases). The CDR3 consists of 15 residues. V was trimmed by 3 bases and J by 3 bases, leaving 15 bases between them. Germline loops: CDR1 LNHDA, CDR2 SQIVND (reference sequence). In nucleotides, the CDR3 is TGTGCCAGTAGTATTGGGCCCGGGGGATTCTACGAGCAGTACTTC. Amino acids: CASSIGPGGFYEQYF.

The V and J genes are TRBV4-2 and TRBJ1-4; 10 bases align to TRBD1. The V and J ends lost 0 bases and 7 bases, in that order; junction bases with no gene match: 8. Germline V gene lookup returns CDR1 LGHNA and CDR2 YNFKEQ. The CDR3 consists of 17 residues. Written as DNA, the CDR3 is TGTGCCAGCAGCCAAGACAAGGGACAGGGGCAGAGTGAAAAACTGTTTTTT. This sequence encodes CASSQDKGQGQSEKLFF.

The rearrangement uses TRBV19 and TRBJ2-7; D might be TRBD1 (6 bases). The V gene's germline CDR1 is LNHDA and CDR2 SQIVND (reference sequence). Between the trimmed V and J ends, which lost 4 bases and 6 bases, there was a span of 10 bases. CDR3 length: 12 residues. CDR3 DNA sequence: TGTGCCAGTAGTACCACAGGGTCCGAGCAGTACTTC. It translates to CASSTTGSEQYF.

The rearrangement uses TRBV7-8 and TRBJ2-2; 8 bases map to TRBD2. With 2 bases clipped from V and 7 bases from J, the junction kept 6 bases outside the gene matches. The CDR3 consists of 15 residues. CDR1 is SGHVS, CDR2 FQNEAQ, per germline. CDR3 in DNA: TGTGCCAGCAGCTTAAAGCGGGAGTTGAACGGGGAGCTGTTTTTT. Its protein is CASSLKRELNGELFF.

The chain carries TRBV6-1 and TRBJ2-7; TRBD2 aligns across 9 bases. The trim removed 7 bases at V and 0 bases at J, leaving 7 bases unmatched. The CDR3 runs to 15 residues. Looked up from germline, CDR1 is MNHNS and CDR2 is SASEGT. Here the CDR3 reads CASKLAGDSSYEQYF. In nucleotides, the CDR3 is TGTGCCAGCAAACTAGCGGGTGACAGCTCCTACGAGCAGTACTTC.

The chain carries TRBV27 and TRBJ1-5, with D possibly TRBD1 on 5 matching bases. V was cut by 7 bases and J by 7 bases, with 17 bases left in between. The CDR3 is made up of 14 amino acids. CDR1 and CDR2 from the germline V gene are MNHEY and SMNVEV (reference sequence). CDR3: CASMDGGGRQPQHF. The CDR3 bases are TGTGCCAGCATGGACGGGGGAGGGCGGCAGCCCCAGCATTTT.

The V gene is TRBV5-1, the J gene TRBJ1-2; tentative D call: TRBD1 (5 bases). V lost 4 bases, J lost 8 bases, and 21 bases lay in between. The CDR3 contains 15 residues. From germline, CDR1 is SGHRS and CDR2 YFSETQ. The CDR3: CASSPEGRVSMGYTF. Written as DNA, the CDR3 is TGCGCCAGCAGCCCCGAGGGGAGGGTTTCTATGGGCTACACCTTC.

V is TRBV27 and J is TRBJ1-1, with unresolved D. V was clipped by 2 bases and J by 1 base, with 8 bases between them. This CDR3 spans 14 amino acids. Germline V lookup: CDR1 MNHEY, CDR2 SMNVEV (reference sequence). This CDR3 is CASSLLLSNTEAFF. The CDR3, as DNA: TGTGCCAGCAGTTTACTGTTATCGAACACTGAAGCTTTCTTT.

The rearrangement joins TRBV5-1 to TRBJ2-7; TRBD2 might be the D (6 bases). CDR1 is SGHRS and CDR2 is YFSETQ in the germline V gene. The V gene lost 0 bases and the J gene lost 3 bases, with 19 bases spanning the gap. CDR3 length: 17 residues. The CDR3: CASSLDFGSSGVYEQYF. The CDR3 nucleotides are TGCGCCAGCAGCTTGGACTTCGGTAGTAGCGGAGTCTACGAGCAGTACTTC.

V is TRBV5-6 and J is TRBJ2-5, with 11 bases identical to TRBD1. The CDR3 consists of 16 residues. V gave up 7 bases and J gave up 4 bases; unmatched junction bases: 12. Germline V gene sequence: CDR1 SGHDT, CDR2 YYEEEE. CDR3 in amino acids: CASAPPGTGGRETQYF. The CDR3 region has the DNA TGTGCCAGCGCACCCCCCGGGACAGGGGGACGAGAGACCCAGTACTTC.

In DNA, the CDR3 is TGTGCCAGCAGCTACAACAGGGGGCGCCAGTTCTTC. It yields the protein CASSYNRGRQFF. The V and J genes are TRBV28 and TRBJ2-1; 9 bases fit TRBD1. V was pared by 6 bases and J by 13 bases, with 7 bases of the junction left unmatched. The CDR3 is 12 amino acids. CDR1 is MDHEN and CDR2 is SYDVKM in the germline V gene.

The gene calls are TRBV7-9 and TRBJ1-1; possible D gene TRBD1, 6 bases. The V gene's germline CDR1 is SEHNR and CDR2 FQNEAQ (reference sequence). The CDR3 consists of 12 residues. V was trimmed by 5 bases and J by 7 bases, leaving 11 bases between them. The DNA of the CDR3 is TGTGCCAGCAGCACACGGACAGATGAAGCTTTCTTT. Translation: CASSTRTDEAFF.

The genes are TRBV9 and TRBJ2-7; TRBD2 matches at 10 bases. CDR1 and CDR2 (germline): SGDLS, YYNGEE. The CDR3 has 17 amino acids. Trimming took 2 bases from V and 2 from J; bases not matched to a gene: 10. CDR3 nucleotide sequence: TGTGCCAGCAGCGTTGGGACTAGCGCTTTTGGAGCCTACGAGCAGTACTTC. This encodes CASSVGTSAFGAYEQYF.